The clone carrying this T cell receptor beta chain came up once. This specimen belongs to a study of blood T cell repertoires in COVID-19. Assay: immunoSEQ multiplex PCR; the TCRdb copy retains only in-frame clones and omits some. The sample has approximately 150,000 clones; roughly 80% are singletons. The V and J ends lost 7 bases and 5 bases respectively, with 14 bases between them. This CDR3 is built from 13 residues. Per the germline V gene, CDR1 is LGHNT and CDR2 is FRNRAP. The chain is built from TRBV12-5 and TRBJ2-5; a possible D gene is TRBD1 (6 bases). The sequence derives from a man in his forties or fifties with acute or convalescent COVID-19. The specimen was peripheral blood. DNA for the CDR3: TGTGCTAGTGCACTGGCAGGGGCCGAGACCCAGTACTTC. This codes for CASALAGAETQYF.